Included here is one T cell receptor (beta chain) sequence, with context. Its specific antigen is unknown. The sample holds no much larger clone one base away, and base qualities are not on file. The sample belongs to a study of OX40 agonist ivuxolimab in advanced cancers. Regarding the complete study: Ivuxolimab, which targeted the costimulatory receptor OX40 (CD134), was an agonistic, fully human IgG2 monoclonal antibody. Intravenous ivuxolimab was administered to patients every 2 weeks at six dose levels: 0.01, 0.1, 0.3, 1.5, 3 and 10 mg/kg. Of the 52 patients in dose escalation, about 20 had hepatocellular carcinoma, roughly 15 had melanoma, 9 had renal cell carcinoma and 9 had head and neck cancer. The dose-escalation cohort was 80% to 90% male with a mean age of approximately 60 years, ranging from roughly 23 to 85. Patients were allowed to have had prior anti-PD-1, anti-PD-L1 or anti-CTLA-4 therapy, and 40% of the dose-escalation patients had been treated with checkpoint inhibitors. Partial responses occurred in three dose-escalation patients: two with cutaneous melanoma and one with hepatocellular carcinoma. Peripheral TCRbeta sequencing aimed to test whether ivuxolimab altered TCR sequence diversity and caused clonal T-cell expansion. The paper covers the monotherapy dose-escalation part of the phase I ivuxolimab trial, which included N of about 56 patients. Overall results and qualifications from the work: Low levels of normalized T-cell clonal expansion were also seen in some patients who did not respond. The antigen specificity of the clonally expanded peripheral T cells was not determined. Partial responders in the 0.1-3.0 mg/kg groups had among the lowest normalized peripheral clonal expansion, especially among CD8+ T cells. After ivuxolimab, more expanded clones were found on average in CD8+ T cells than in CD4+ T cells. At doses of 0.1 to 3.0 mg/kg, clonal expansion of both CD4+ and CD8+ blood T cells was observed from baseline to week 6.

Taken from cysteine to phenylalanine, the CDR3 has 15 residues. Just CDR3 DNA is preserved here, 45 bases in frame from base 1. The germline V end is reduced by 0 bases and the J end by 1 base; junction bases left unmatched: 3. The CDR1 and CDR2 encoded by the germline V gene are SGHRS and YFSETQ. The trial excluded patients who had a history of autoimmune disease or who were on systemic immunosuppression. In every dose cohort, peripheral blood was drawn for TCR sequencing at baseline, cycle 4 day 1, and cycle 7 day 1. The samples were taken from a phase I, first-in-human, multicenter, open-label dose-escalation trial of ivuxolimab. Adults with locally advanced or metastatic head and neck squamous cell, hepatocellular, melanoma or renal cell carcinoma were enrolled in the trial. Before TCR sequencing, CD4+ T cells and CD8+ T cells were sorted from peripheral blood as separate populations. For sequencing of the TCRbeta CDR3 region, genomic DNA was extracted from the sorted cells. The immunoSEQ Assay was used for sequencing of TCRbeta CDR3 regions. TCRdb stores this immuneACCESS table with in-frame sequences only. Part of the clones is absent; in the studies checked, under half of the shortfall reflects unresolved V genes, and no reason is known for the rest. This sample gives fewer than 70,000 clones in total; 80% to 90% of them show up just once. The top ten clones comprise 1.5% to 2% of the sample.

The rearranged segments are TRBV5-1 and TRBJ2-5; a stretch of 7 junction bases matches TRBD2. Specimen: CD4+ or CD8+ T cells sorted from blood, collected in a trial of the OX40 agonist ivuxolimab. The sequence came from an adult with an advanced solid tumor such as melanoma, head and neck, liver or kidney cancer. The DNA sequence reads TGCGCCAGCAGCTTGGCTCCGGGGGGCCAAGAGACCCAGTACTTC. This yields the protein CASSLAPGGQETQYF.